Listed below are T cell receptor beta chains from one sample, sequenced in a study of shared clonotypes between healthy human individuals. Generated by immunoSEQ multiplex PCR, the TCRdb table keeps only in-frame clones and is missing some. Here the sample spans millions of clones, approximately 94% being singletons. Sequenced input: naive CD4+ T cells sorted from blood. The receptors stem from a man aged 18 to 35 in good health. The CDR3 runs from the conserved cysteine through the conserved F or W. The order of the fields is CDR3 length, V gene, clone size, J gene, CDR3 protein. Size is stated for part of the rows, as once, few or many counts, or as a class when the clone is expanded.

CDR3 length: 17
V gene: TRBV19
clone size: -
J gene: TRBJ1-6
CDR3 protein: CASSSLSTGSYNSPLHF

CDR3 length: 15
V gene: TRBV5-1
clone size: once
J gene: TRBJ1-3
CDR3 protein: CASSLRSYSGNTIYF

CDR3 length: 15
V gene: TRBV7-2
clone size: -
J gene: TRBJ2-3
CDR3 protein: CASSPPRVGTDTQYF

CDR3 length: 15
V gene: TRBV7-2
clone size: -
J gene: TRBJ2-1
CDR3 protein: CASNSDRERGNEQFF

CDR3 length: 13
V gene: TRBV18
clone size: -
J gene: TRBJ2-5
CDR3 protein: CASSPNPGETQYF

CDR3 length: 16
V gene: TRBV30
clone size: -
J gene: TRBJ2-1
CDR3 protein: CAWGALAGGSYNEQFF

CDR3 length: 14
V gene: TRBV10-3
clone size: few
J gene: TRBJ2-6
CDR3 protein: CAISANSGANVLTF

CDR3 length: 14
V gene: TRBV30
clone size: -
J gene: TRBJ1-5
CDR3 protein: CAWNSIGGDQPQHF

CDR3 length: 15
V gene: TRBV25-1
clone size: -
J gene: TRBJ1-4
CDR3 protein: CASSESVGLGEKLFF

CDR3 length: 14
V gene: TRBV5-6
clone size: -
J gene: TRBJ1-2
CDR3 protein: CASSPTGYGYGYTF

CDR3 length: 19
V gene: TRBV7-2
clone size: -
J gene: TRBJ2-3
CDR3 protein: CASSLARTSGMGGADTQYF

CDR3 length: 13
V gene: TRBV19
clone size: once
J gene: TRBJ1-6
CDR3 protein: CAPAGHFCSPLHF

CDR3 length: 15
V gene: TRBV19
clone size: once
J gene: TRBJ1-4
CDR3 protein: CASSILRGTNEKLFF

CDR3 length: 14
V gene: TRBV27
clone size: -
J gene: TRBJ2-7
CDR3 protein: CASSTGRSSYEQYF

CDR3 length: 12
V gene: TRBV6-6
clone size: -
J gene: TRBJ2-7
CDR3 protein: CASSYAAYEQYF

CDR3 length: 15
V gene: TRBV28
clone size: -
J gene: TRBJ2-2
CDR3 protein: CASSSSRRRAGELFF

CDR3 length: 16
V gene: TRBV6-1
clone size: -
J gene: TRBJ2-7
CDR3 protein: CASSEGPSGNSYEQYF

CDR3 length: 13
V gene: TRBV9
clone size: -
J gene: TRBJ2-2
CDR3 protein: CASSGGGTGELFF

CDR3 length: 16
V gene: TRBV18
clone size: -
J gene: TRBJ2-5
CDR3 protein: CASSPRRQDLGETQYF

CDR3 length: 12
V gene: TRBV7-2
clone size: -
J gene: TRBJ2-1
CDR3 protein: CASSLDRYEQFF

CDR3 length: 16
V gene: TRBV7-6
clone size: -
J gene: TRBJ1-5
CDR3 protein: CASSLSGGPINQPQHF

CDR3 length: 13
V gene: TRBV19
clone size: -
J gene: TRBJ1-2
CDR3 protein: CASTVDRVSGYTF

CDR3 length: 14
V gene: TRBV10-1
clone size: -
J gene: TRBJ2-2
CDR3 protein: CASRASGNTGELFF

CDR3 length: 17
V gene: TRBV6-1
clone size: -
J gene: TRBJ2-2
CDR3 protein: CASSDLGQGIRSGELFF

CDR3 length: 15
V gene: TRBV27
clone size: -
J gene: TRBJ2-7
CDR3 protein: CASSLKRVSFYEQYF

CDR3 length: 16
V gene: TRBV18
clone size: few
J gene: TRBJ2-7
CDR3 protein: CASSPGSGRGNYEQYF

CDR3 length: 12
V gene: TRBV2
clone size: -
J gene: TRBJ1-6
CDR3 protein: CASSPDISPLHF

CDR3 length: 15
V gene: TRBV5-1
clone size: -
J gene: TRBJ1-1
CDR3 protein: CASSLTDNRGTEAFF

CDR3 length: 15
V gene: TRBV6-5
clone size: -
J gene: TRBJ2-5
CDR3 protein: CASTNAGGGGETQYF

CDR3 length: 13
V gene: TRBV5-1
clone size: -
J gene: TRBJ2-3
CDR3 protein: CASSTSVIDTQYF

CDR3 length: 16
V gene: TRBV14
clone size: -
J gene: TRBJ2-1
CDR3 protein: CASSRRQGSSYNEQFF

CDR3 length: 15
V gene: TRBV11-2
clone size: -
J gene: TRBJ2-3
CDR3 protein: CASSPRGERWDTQYF

CDR3 length: 14
V gene: TRBV28
clone size: -
J gene: TRBJ2-3
CDR3 protein: CASRGLAVTDTQYF

CDR3 length: 16
V gene: TRBV9
clone size: -
J gene: TRBJ1-6
CDR3 protein: CASSVTGGADNSPLHF

CDR3 length: 15
V gene: TRBV7-2
clone size: -
J gene: TRBJ1-2
CDR3 protein: CASSLGQGEAYGYTF

CDR3 length: 15
V gene: TRBV19
clone size: -
J gene: TRBJ2-1
CDR3 protein: CASSAAGGAYNEQFF

CDR3 length: 14
V gene: TRBV2
clone size: -
J gene: TRBJ1-6
CDR3 protein: CASSDRQGDSPLHF

CDR3 length: 14
V gene: TRBV4-1
clone size: -
J gene: TRBJ1-2
CDR3 protein: CASSQDLGYYGYTF

CDR3 length: 13
V gene: TRBV9
clone size: -
J gene: TRBJ1-1
CDR3 protein: CASSPPGGIEAFF

CDR3 length: 15
V gene: TRBV9
clone size: -
J gene: TRBJ2-1
CDR3 protein: CASSVASGGNNEQFF

CDR3 length: 14
V gene: TRBV11-2
clone size: -
J gene: TRBJ2-7
CDR3 protein: CASSLLAGVGEQYF